These 10 T cell receptor beta chains were sequenced from one sample in a study of cytomegalovirus exposure and HLA in healthy donors. The PCR employed 60 Vbeta primers together with 13 Jbeta primers. Assay: immunoSEQ multiplex PCR; the TCRdb copy retains only in-frame clones and omits some. The table has roughly 190,000 clones, roughly 80% seen once. The source material was PBMCs. The receptor set was obtained from a woman in her 50s in good health and CMV-seropositive.

This clone was picked up a small number of times. The chain combines TRBV13 with TRBJ1-6; D is ambiguous. Germline CDR1 is PRHDT and CDR2 is FYEKMQ (reference sequence). Deletions cut 3 bases from V and 7 bases from J, with 13 bases between. The CDR3 loop spans 15 amino acids. DNA of the CDR3: TGTGCCAGCAGCTTTCCCGGCAAACTAAATTCACCCCTCCACTTT. Residues: CASSFPGKLNSPLHF. Full variable domain (rest looked up from reference TRBV13 and TRBJ1-6): AAGVIQSPRHLIKEKRETATLKCYPIPRHDTVYWYQQGPGQDPQFLISFYEKMQSDKGSIPDRFSAQQFSDYHSELNMSSLELGDSALYFCASSFPGKLNSPLHFGNGTRLTVT.

This chain links TRBV5-4 with TRBJ2-7, with 10 bases lining up with TRBD1. Germline CDR1 is SGHNT and CDR2 is YYREEE (reference sequence). The CDR3 runs to 15 residues. After removal of 4 bases from V and 6 bases from J, the junction contained 10 bases not matched to a gene. CDR3 DNA sequence: TGTGCCAGCAGCCCATACCGGGACAGGGGCGTCGAGCAGTACTTC. It is translated as CASSPYRDRGVEQYF.

As regards this clone: Sequence at one end of the junction differs from germline and may be a read error. The J gene is TRBJ2-7, the V gene TRBV7-7, with TRBD1 as a possible D gene (6 bases). CDR1 and CDR2 from the germline V gene are SSHAT and FNYEAQ (reference sequence). The CDR3 consists of 13 residues. This CDR3 reads CASSFPRGQEQYF. CDR3 DNA sequence: TGTGCTAGCAGCTTCCCAAGGGGACAAGAGCAGTACTTC.

The J gene is TRBJ1-5, the V gene TRBV19, with D possibly matching TRBD1 (6 bases). From germline, CDR1 is LNHDA and CDR2 SQIVND (reference sequence). The CDR3 has 14 residues. V gave up 8 bases and J gave up 5 bases, with 16 bases separating them. Written as DNA, the CDR3 is TGTGCCAGTCAGGATCAGGGGTCGTATCAGCCCCAGCATTTT. Amino acids: CASQDQGSYQPQHF.

V usage is TRBV11-3 and J usage is TRBJ2-3; D is possibly TRBD2 (6 bases). The CDR3 runs 15 residues. Trimming pared 0 bases from V and 5 bases from J, leaving 12 bases between. CDR1 and CDR2 from the germline V gene are SGHNT and YENEEA. The DNA of the CDR3 is TGTGCCAGCAGCTTAGATGGGCTAGCGCAAGATACGCAGTATTTT. This encodes CASSLDGLAQDTQYF.

The chain employs TRBV7-9 and TRBJ1-2; 9 bases line up with TRBD1. CDR3 length equals 14 residues. The germline V gene has CDR1 SEHNR and CDR2 FQNEAQ (reference sequence). V was pared by 5 bases and J by 4 bases, with 5 bases of the junction left unmatched. The CDR3 is CASSRDRGGYGYTF. CDR3 DNA: TGTGCCAGCAGCCGAGACAGGGGGGGCTATGGCTACACCTTC.

As DNA, the CDR3 is TGCGCCAGCACTCTTCTAGCGGGGGCCAAGGCGGCAGATACGCAGTATTTT. Translating it yields CASTLLAGAKAADTQYF. The chain joins TRBV10-1 to TRBJ2-3; 10 nucleotides line up with TRBD2. This CDR3 contains 17 residues. V was clipped by 7 bases and J by 4 bases; unmatched bases: 14. Germline loops: CDR1 WNHNN, CDR2 SYGVQD (reference sequence).

J is TRBJ2-6 and V is TRBV14, with 8 nucleotides matching TRBD1. Germline CDR1 reads SGHDN; CDR2 reads FVKESK. This CDR3 comprises 17 residues. Unmatched junction bases numbered 6, after V lost 3 bases and J lost 2 bases. The CDR3 DNA reads TGTGCCAGCAGCCATGTGACAGGGGTAACTGGGGCCAACGTCCTGACTTTC. Protein sequence: CASSHVTGVTGANVLTF.

This sequence joins TRBV6-1 and TRBJ2-3, with a possible D match to TRBD1 (5 bases). Germline CDR1 and CDR2: MNHNS and SASEGT. V lost 6 bases, J lost 0 bases, and 7 bases lay in between. The CDR3 covers 13 residues. CDR3 bases: TGTGCCAGCAGACGACAGAGCACAGATACGCAGTATTTT. Its protein product is CASRRQSTDTQYF.

This sequence joins TRBV7-9 and TRBJ2-7, with D unclear. The CDR3 length is 13 residues. Deletions cut 7 bases from V and 5 bases from J, with 15 bases between. Germline CDR1 is SEHNR and CDR2 is FQNEAQ (reference sequence). This CDR3 is CASNPSDRDEQYF. The CDR3 bases are TGTGCCAGCAACCCCTCCGACCGGGACGAGCAGTACTTC.